The T cell receptor (beta chain) described here comes from a study of Ad26.COV2.S vaccination and SARS-CoV-2 variants. Findings of the study overall: Total T cell responses were possibly underestimated by TCR breadth and depth analyses. It was vaccine recipients, not placebo recipients, who had the higher spike-specific TCR breadth. Reported post-vaccination CD8+ and CD4+ T cell responses to spike showed substantial breadth.

This clone appeared a few times. Its antigen is as yet unknown. The method was immunoSEQ multiplex PCR; TCRdb's version includes in-frame clones alone and lacks a portion of them. The table shows 40,000 to 55,000 clones, with 65% to 90% occurring only once. Germline CDR1 reads SGHRS; CDR2 reads YFSETQ. Trimming took off 3 bases at V and 0 bases at J, with 10 bases between the two ends. The CDR3 loop spans 15 amino acids. V is TRBV5-1 and J is TRBJ1-3; perhaps TRBD1 as D (5 bases). The sequence was collected from a human donor who had recovered from COVID-19. This sample comprised peripheral blood, obtained after recovery from COVID-19. This chain's CDR3 is CASSWDGLSGNTIYF. The CDR3 DNA reads TGCGCCAGCAGCTGGGACGGTCTCTCTGGAAACACCATATATTTT.